This is a list of T cell receptor beta chains from one sample in a study of blood T cell repertoires in COVID-19. Some clones are missing from TCRdb's copy, which holds only in-frame ones; the method was immunoSEQ multiplex PCR. The repertoire consists of about 150,000 clones, with roughly 82% occurring once and the leading ten covering approximately 9.4%. The sample comprised peripheral blood. The receptors come from a woman in her 50s with acute or convalescent COVID-19. Both conserved end residues are part of each CDR3. A D gene is named only where the DNA matches it firmly. A row's size may be missing; if present it is once, few, many or a size class.

>TRBV4-3|TRBJ1-1|-|-
CASSQEGGLTEAFF
TGCGCCAGCAGCCAAGAGGGGGGGCTCACTGAAGCTTTCTTT
>TRBV10-3|TRBJ1-1|TRBD1|-
CAISRQGDTEAFF
TGTGCCATCAGTAGACAGGGGGACACTGAAGCTTTCTTT
>TRBV7-2|TRBJ2-7|TRBD1|-
CASSSSGTGVYEQYF
TGTGCCAGCAGCTCTTCCGGGACAGGGGTTTACGAGCAGTACTTC
>TRBV10-1|TRBJ2-7|-|-
CAEEGVYEQYF
TGCGCCGAGGAAGGGGTCTACGAGCAGTACTTC
>TRBV5-1|TRBJ2-1|TRBD2|-
CASTGTSGTYHEQFF
TGCGCCAGCACAGGGACTAGCGGGACTTACCATGAGCAGTTCTTC
>TRBV30|TRBJ1-2|-|few
CAWSVHLVGALYGYTF
TGTGCCTGGAGTGTACACCTTGTAGGGGCGCTATATGGCTACACCTTC
>TRBV7-9|TRBJ2-5|-|-
CASSQTGSAQYF
TGTGCCAGCAGCCAGACAGGCAGCGCCCAGTACTTC
>TRBV9|TRBJ2-5|-|-
CASSVFYSPQETQYF
TGTGCCAGCAGCGTTTTTTACAGCCCCCAAGAGACCCAGTACTTC
>TRBV6-5|TRBJ2-1|-|-
CASSPDAGIYNEQFF
TGTGCCAGCAGCCCGGACGCGGGTATCTACAATGAGCAGTTCTTC
>TRBV4-2|TRBJ1-3|TRBD1|-
CASSHLSGTASGNTIYF
TGTGCCAGCAGCCATCTCTCCGGGACAGCATCTGGAAACACCATATATTTT
>TRBV28|TRBJ1-1|TRBD1|-
CASRRSGQGAAAFF
TGTGCCAGCAGGCGGTCGGGACAGGGGGCAGCAGCTTTCTTT
>TRBV19|TRBJ2-1|-|-
CATTNMPGLIYNEQFF
TGTGCCACAACCAATATGCCGGGACTTATCTACAATGAGCAGTTCTTC
>TRBV7-9|TRBJ1-6|TRBD1|few
CASTRGQAGASYNSPLHF
TGTGCCAGCACCCGAGGACAGGCTGGCGCATCCTATAATTCACCCCTCCACTTT
>TRBV10-3|TRBJ1-6|-|-
CAISDDRAGTSSPLHF
TGTGCCATCAGTGATGATCGGGCAGGGACAAGTTCACCCCTCCACTTT
>TRBV4-1|TRBJ2-7|TRBD1|many
CASSQSPARGPTQQYF
TGCGCCAGCAGCCAATCCCCGGCCAGGGGGCCTACGCAGCAGTACTTC
>TRBV5-1|TRBJ2-1|TRBD2|-
CASSLEPRREVAEQFF
TGCGCCAGCAGCTTGGAACCCCGGCGGGAGGTCGCGGAGCAGTTCTTC
>TRBV10-3|TRBJ1-2|TRBD1|few
CAISFVLQGISYGYTF
TGTGCCATCAGTTTCGTCTTACAGGGGATTAGCTATGGCTACACCTTC
>TRBV12-3/TRBV12-4|TRBJ1-5|-|-
CASTTGLGQPQHF
TGTGCCAGCACCACGGGGTTGGGGCAGCCCCAGCATTTT
>TRBV24-1|TRBJ2-3|TRBD2|-
CATSVSAGVGSTDTQYF
TGTGCCACCAGTGTTTCAGCGGGAGTTGGTAGCACAGATACGCAGTATTTT
>TRBV12-3/TRBV12-4|TRBJ1-5|-|-
CASSFFIQPQHF
TGTGCCAGCAGTTTTTTTATCCAGCCCCAGCATTTT
>TRBV29-1|TRBJ1-2|-|-
CSGEGGTGYTF
TGCAGTGGAGAGGGGGGGACTGGCTACACCTTC
>TRBV11-2|TRBJ1-6|-|-
CASSPFGGNSPLHF
TGTGCCAGCAGCCCTTTCGGGGGGAATTCACCCCTCCACTTT
>TRBV10-1|TRBJ2-5|TRBD2|-
CAGPSGGYQETQYF
TGCGCCGGACCTAGCGGGGGGTACCAAGAGACCCAGTACTTC
>TRBV6-6|TRBJ2-5|-|-
CASRLLAPGTQYF
TGTGCCAGCAGACTACTAGCTCCGGGGACCCAGTACTTC
>TRBV5-4|TRBJ2-3|TRBD2|-
CASSLEAGAGQFNTQYF
TGTGCCAGCAGCTTGGAAGCCGGAGCGGGGCAGTTCAATACGCAGTATTTT
>TRBV11-3|TRBJ2-2|TRBD1|-
CASSPTGQTNTGELFF
TGTGCCAGCAGCCCCACGGGACAGACGAACACCGGGGAGCTGTTTTTT
>TRBV19|TRBJ1-5|TRBD1|-
CASSKGARNQPQHF
TGTGCCAGTAGTAAGGGGGCGAGGAATCAGCCCCAGCATTTT
>TRBV4-2|TRBJ2-3|TRBD2|-
CASSQAGTSGTDTQYF
TGTGCCAGCAGCCAAGCCGGGACTAGCGGAACAGATACGCAGTATTTT
>TRBV5-3|TRBJ2-7|TRBD1|-
CARSCFDGQGYEQYF
TGTGCCAGAAGCTGTTTTGACGGACAGGGATACGAGCAGTACTTC
>TRBV4-1|TRBJ1-4|-|-
CASSPEGGHEKLFF
TGCGCCAGCAGCCCAGAAGGGGGTCATGAAAAACTGTTTTTT
>TRBV5-1|TRBJ2-2|TRBD2|once
CASSPGLAGELFF
TGCGCCAGCAGCCCAGGACTAGCCGGGGAGCTGTTTTTT
>TRBV3-1/TRBV3-2|TRBJ2-5|-|-
CASSQDPLERETQYF
TGTGCCAGCAGCCAAGACCCTCTAGAGAGAGAGACCCAGTACTTC
>TRBV21-1|TRBJ2-7|-|-
CASSKLAPSYEQYF
TGTGCCAGCAGCAAACTAGCGCCGTCCTACGAGCAGTACTTC
>TRBV19|TRBJ1-1|-|-
CASRPGYLGTEAFF
TGTGCCAGTAGGCCAGGGTATCTAGGCACTGAAGCTTTCTTT
>TRBV19|TRBJ1-2|-|few
CASSKYIFGGRAANYGYTF
TGTGCCAGTAGTAAGTATATCTTCGGGGGGAGAGCTGCGAACTATGGCTACACCTTC
>TRBV11-1|TRBJ2-6|-|-
CASSQQGLGANVLTF
TGTGCCAGCAGCCAGCAGGGGCTAGGGGCCAACGTCCTGACTTTC
>TRBV3-1/TRBV3-2|TRBJ2-7|-|-
CASSPEMRDLVTEQYF
TGTGCCAGCAGCCCAGAAATGCGGGACTTAGTCACCGAGCAGTACTTC
>TRBV19|TRBJ2-7|TRBD1|-
CASSSQARAGTGSTYEQYF
TGTGCCAGTAGTTCCCAAGCGAGAGCCGGGACAGGGTCGACCTACGAGCAGTACTTC
>TRBV10-2|TRBJ1-1|-|-
CASSELRGAGAEAFF
TGCGCCAGCAGTGAGTTGAGAGGGGCAGGGGCTGAAGCTTTCTTT
>TRBV5-1|TRBJ1-2|-|-
CASSLGQKRFYGYTF
TGCGCCAGCAGCTTGGGACAGAAACGCTTCTATGGCTACACCTTC
>TRBV5-5|TRBJ1-6|-|-
CASSPLSTNNSPLHF
TGTGCCAGCAGCCCCTTGAGCACGAATAATTCACCCCTCCACTTT
>TRBV4-3|TRBJ1-2|-|-
CASSQGVGAGYTF
TGCGCCAGCAGCCAAGGGGTGGGGGCTGGCTACACCTTC
>TRBV6-5|TRBJ1-4|-|-
CASSLQGPNEKLFF
TGTGCCAGCAGCTTACAGGGCCCCAATGAAAAACTGTTTTTT
>TRBV7-2|TRBJ2-7|-|-
CASSLAGGLSDEQYF
TGTGCCAGCAGCTTAGCCGGAGGACTTTCCGACGAGCAGTACTTC
>TRBV7-9|TRBJ2-5|-|-
CASSLDSGLSFQETQYF
TGTGCCAGCAGCTTAGATTCAGGACTTTCGTTCCAAGAGACCCAGTACTTC
>TRBV10-2|TRBJ2-2|-|-
CASRDILANTGELFF
TGCGCCAGCAGGGACATCCTAGCGAACACCGGGGAGCTGTTTTTT
>TRBV7-9|TRBJ2-5|TRBD2|-
CASSLGGGAETQYF
TGTGCCAGCAGCTTAGGCGGGGGGGCAGAGACCCAGTACTTC
>TRBV11-2|TRBJ2-2|TRBD1|-
CASSRSDRGGTGELFF
TGTGCCAGCAGCCGATCCGACAGGGGTGGCACCGGGGAGCTGTTTTTT
>TRBV5-6|TRBJ1-5|-|-
CASSLWAAGVLQPQHF
TGTGCCAGCAGCTTGTGGGCGGCGGGGGTACTGCAGCCCCAGCATTTT
>TRBV7-2|TRBJ2-1|TRBD2|-
CASSLRLAGISYNEQFF
TGTGCCAGCAGCCTCAGACTAGCGGGGATCTCCTACAATGAGCAGTTCTTC
>TRBV5-1|TRBJ1-2|TRBD1|many
CASSLETGGSPYGYTF
TGCGCCAGCAGCTTGGAAACAGGGGGGTCCCCCTATGGCTACACCTTC
>TRBV18|TRBJ2-7|TRBD1|-
CASSPARGPGEQYF
TGTGCCAGCTCACCCGCCAGGGGGCCGGGCGAGCAGTACTTC